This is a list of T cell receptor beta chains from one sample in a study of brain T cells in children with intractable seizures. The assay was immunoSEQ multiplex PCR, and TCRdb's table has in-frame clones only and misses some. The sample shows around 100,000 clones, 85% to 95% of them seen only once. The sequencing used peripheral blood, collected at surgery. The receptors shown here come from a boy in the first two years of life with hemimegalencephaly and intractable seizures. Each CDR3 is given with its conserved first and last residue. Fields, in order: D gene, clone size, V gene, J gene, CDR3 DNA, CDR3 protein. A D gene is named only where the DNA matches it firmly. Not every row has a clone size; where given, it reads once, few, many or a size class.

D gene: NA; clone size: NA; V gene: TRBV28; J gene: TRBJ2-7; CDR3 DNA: TGTGCCAGCAGTCATCTCCGGGGGACCGAGCAGTACTTC; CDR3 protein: CASSHLRGTEQYF
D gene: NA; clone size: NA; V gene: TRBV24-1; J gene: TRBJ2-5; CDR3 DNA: TGTGCCACCAGTGAAAACAGGGTCGGGGGAGAGACCCAGTACTTC; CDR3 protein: CATSENRVGGETQYF
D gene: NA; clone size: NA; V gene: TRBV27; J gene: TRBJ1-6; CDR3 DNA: TGTGCCAGCAGTTTCCGGGCCCATAATTCACCCCTCCACTTT; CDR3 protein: CASSFRAHNSPLHF
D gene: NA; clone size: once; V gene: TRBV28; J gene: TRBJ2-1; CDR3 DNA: TGTGCCAGCAGTATGACAGGAATTTACAATGAGCAGTTCTTC; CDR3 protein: CASSMTGIYNEQFF
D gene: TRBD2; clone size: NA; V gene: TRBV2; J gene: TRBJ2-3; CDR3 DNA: TGTGCCAGCAGTGAGGGACTAGCGGGAGGTACAGATACGCAGTATTTT; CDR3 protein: CASSEGLAGGTDTQYF
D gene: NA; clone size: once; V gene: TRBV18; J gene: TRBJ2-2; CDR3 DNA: TGTGCCAGCTCCCCCGCAGGGCCGAACACCGGGGAGCTGTTTTTT; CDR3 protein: CASSPAGPNTGELFF
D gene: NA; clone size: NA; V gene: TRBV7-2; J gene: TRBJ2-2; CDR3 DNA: TGTGCCAGCAGCTTAAAAGGCAGACTCACCGGGGAGCTGTTTTTT; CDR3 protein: CASSLKGRLTGELFF
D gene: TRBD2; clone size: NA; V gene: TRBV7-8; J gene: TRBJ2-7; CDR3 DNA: TGTGCCAGCAGCTCCCTGACTAGCGGGAGCAGCTACGAGCAGTACTTC; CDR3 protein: CASSSLTSGSSYEQYF
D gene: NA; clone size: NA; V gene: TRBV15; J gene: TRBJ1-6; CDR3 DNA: TGTGCCACCAGCAGAGATGTCCTCGACTCCCAGAATTCACCCCTCCACTTT; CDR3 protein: CATSRDVLDSQNSPLHF
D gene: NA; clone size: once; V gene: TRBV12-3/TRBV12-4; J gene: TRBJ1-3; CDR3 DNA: TGTGCCAGCAGCCAACGTTCTGGAAACACCATATATTTT; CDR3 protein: CASSQRSGNTIYF
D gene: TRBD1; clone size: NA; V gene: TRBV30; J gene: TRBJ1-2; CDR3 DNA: TGTGCCCACGAGGACAGGTATAACTATGGCTACACCTTC; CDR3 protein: CAHEDRYNYGYTF
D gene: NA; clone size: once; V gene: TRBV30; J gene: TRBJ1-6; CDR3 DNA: TGTGCCTGGAAACGGGATCTCTCACCCCTCCACTTT; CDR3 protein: CAWKRDLSPLHF
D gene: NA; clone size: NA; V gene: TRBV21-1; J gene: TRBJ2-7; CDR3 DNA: TGTGCCAGCATTAAGGGGGAGCAGTACTTC; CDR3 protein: CASIKGEQYF
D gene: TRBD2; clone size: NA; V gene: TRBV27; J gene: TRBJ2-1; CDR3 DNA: TGTGCCAGCAGTTTATTGGGACTAGCCATGAGGGAGCAGTTCTTC; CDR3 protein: CASSLLGLAMREQFF
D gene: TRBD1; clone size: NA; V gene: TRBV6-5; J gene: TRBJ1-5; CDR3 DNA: TGTGCCAGCAGTTCGGACAGGGGCAATCAGCCCCAGCATTTT; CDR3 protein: CASSSDRGNQPQHF
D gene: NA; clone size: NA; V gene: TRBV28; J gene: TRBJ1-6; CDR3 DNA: TGTGCCAGCAGTTTCCGACAGAATCATTCACCCCTCCACTTT; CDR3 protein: CASSFRQNHSPLHF
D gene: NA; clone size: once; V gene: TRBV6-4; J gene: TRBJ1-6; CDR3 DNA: TGTGCCAGCAGTCCCCACCTCAACAGCTCCTATAATTCACCCCTCCACTTT; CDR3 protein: CASSPHLNSSYNSPLHF
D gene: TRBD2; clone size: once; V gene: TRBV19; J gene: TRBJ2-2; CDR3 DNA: TGTGCCAGTACCCGCGGGGGGGGCACCGGGGAGCTGTTTTTT; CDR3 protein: CASTRGGGTGELFF
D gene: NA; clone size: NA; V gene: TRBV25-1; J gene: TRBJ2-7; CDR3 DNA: TGTGCCAGCAGTGAATTGTACATTTCACCCTACGAGCAGTACTTC; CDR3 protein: CASSELYISPYEQYF
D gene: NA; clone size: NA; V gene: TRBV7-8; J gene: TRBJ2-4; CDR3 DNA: TGTGCCAGCAGCTTAGTAATAGCGGGCCCAGGGGGACTAAACATTCAGTACTTC; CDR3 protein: CASSLVIAGPGGLNIQYF
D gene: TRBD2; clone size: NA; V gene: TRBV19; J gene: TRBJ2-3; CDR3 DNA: TGTGCCAGTAGTATAGGGCCTTTGGGAGGGGTAGATACGCAGTATTTT; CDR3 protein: CASSIGPLGGVDTQYF
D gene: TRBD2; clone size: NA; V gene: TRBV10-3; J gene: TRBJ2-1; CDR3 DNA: TGTGCCATCAGTGGGCTAGCGGCAAACAATGAGCAGTTCTTC; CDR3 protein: CAISGLAANNEQFF
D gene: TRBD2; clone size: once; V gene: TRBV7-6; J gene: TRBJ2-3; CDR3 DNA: TGTGCCAGCAGCTTAGAGCCGGGGACTAGCGGGAGGTTGCATACGCAGTATTTT; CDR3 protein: CASSLEPGTSGRLHTQYF
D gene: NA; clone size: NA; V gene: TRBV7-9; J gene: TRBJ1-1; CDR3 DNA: TGTGCCAGCAGCTTAGTGGACACTGAAGCTTTCTTT; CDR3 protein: CASSLVDTEAFF
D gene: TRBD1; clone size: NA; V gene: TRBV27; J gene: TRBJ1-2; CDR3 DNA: TGTGCCAGCAGCCGATACAGGGGACCCTATGGCTACACCTTC; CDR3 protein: CASSRYRGPYGYTF
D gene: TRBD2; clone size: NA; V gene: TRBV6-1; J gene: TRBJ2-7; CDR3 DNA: TGTGCCAGCAGTGAAACCACTAGCGGCTCCTACGAGCAGTACTTC; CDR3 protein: CASSETTSGSYEQYF
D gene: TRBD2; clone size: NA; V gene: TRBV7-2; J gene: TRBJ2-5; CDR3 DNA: TGTGCCAGCAGTTCCTCTCTAGCGGGAGGTCCGAAGACCCAGTACTTC; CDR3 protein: CASSSSLAGGPKTQYF
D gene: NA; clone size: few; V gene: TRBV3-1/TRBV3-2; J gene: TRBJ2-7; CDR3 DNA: TGTGCCAGCAGCCAATCGGACAGATACGAGCAGTACTTC; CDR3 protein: CASSQSDRYEQYF
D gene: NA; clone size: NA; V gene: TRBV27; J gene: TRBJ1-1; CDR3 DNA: TGTGCCAGCGGGGGACGGTCGAACACTGAAGCTTTCTTT; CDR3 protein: CASGGRSNTEAFF
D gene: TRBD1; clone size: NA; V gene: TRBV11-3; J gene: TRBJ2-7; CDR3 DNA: TGTGCCAGCACCGCCGGACAGGGTCTCGACGAGCAGTACTTC; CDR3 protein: CASTAGQGLDEQYF
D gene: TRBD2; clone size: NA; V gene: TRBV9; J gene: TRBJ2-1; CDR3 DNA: TGTGCCAGCAGCGTAGCAGCGGGAGAGGGTAATGAGCAGTTCTTC; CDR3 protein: CASSVAAGEGNEQFF
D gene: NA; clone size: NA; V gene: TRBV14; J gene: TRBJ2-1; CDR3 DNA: TGTGCCAGCAGCCCAACATCAAAGGTGCAGTTCTTC; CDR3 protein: CASSPTSKVQFF
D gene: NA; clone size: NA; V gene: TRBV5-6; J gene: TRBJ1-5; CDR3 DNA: TGTGCCAGCAGCTTGGGCCGCCGGGGTCAGCCCCAGCATTTT; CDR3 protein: CASSLGRRGQPQHF
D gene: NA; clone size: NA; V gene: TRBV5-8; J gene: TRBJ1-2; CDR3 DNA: TGTGCCAGCAGCGGAACCCGGGTGGGCAGCCCCTTTAACTATGGCTACACCTTC; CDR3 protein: CASSGTRVGSPFNYGYTF
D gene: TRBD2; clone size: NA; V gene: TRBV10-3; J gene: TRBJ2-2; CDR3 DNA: TGTGCCATCAGTGACGGGCTAGCGGGTTCTATCGGGGAGCTGTTTTTT; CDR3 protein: CAISDGLAGSIGELFF
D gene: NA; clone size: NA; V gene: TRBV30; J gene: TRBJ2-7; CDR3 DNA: TGTGCCTGGAGTGTACCCTTGGGACTCAGACCATACGAGCAGTACTTC; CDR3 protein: CAWSVPLGLRPYEQYF
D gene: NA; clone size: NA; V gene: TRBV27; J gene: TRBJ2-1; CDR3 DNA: TGTGCCAGCGGAGGGGGCATCTACTACAATGAGCAGTTCTTC; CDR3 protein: CASGGGIYYNEQFF
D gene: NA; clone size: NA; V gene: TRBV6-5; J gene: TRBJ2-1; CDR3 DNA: TGTTACTCGAGGGGGTTCAACAATGAGCAGTTCTTC; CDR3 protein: CYSRGFNNEQFF
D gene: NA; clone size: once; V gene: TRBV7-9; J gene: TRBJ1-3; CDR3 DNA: TGTGCCAGCAGCTTAACCGGAAACACCATATATTTT; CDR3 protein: CASSLTGNTIYF
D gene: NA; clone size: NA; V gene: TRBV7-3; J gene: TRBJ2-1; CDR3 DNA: TGTGCCAGCAGCTTACAAGGGGGCGGGACCTATGAGCAGTTCTTC; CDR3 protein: CASSLQGGGTYEQFF
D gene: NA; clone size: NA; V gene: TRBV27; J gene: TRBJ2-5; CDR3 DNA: TGTGCCAGCAGTAGGGGCCAAGAGACCCAGTACTTC; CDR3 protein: CASSRGQETQYF